Below, one TCR beta chain is given with its context. What it binds is not known. These data originate in a study of T cell responses to AZD1222 COVID-19 vaccine. The method was immunoSEQ multiplex PCR; TCRdb's version includes in-frame clones alone and lacks a portion of them. Among about 120,000 clones listed, 88% were seen once. The ends were cut back, 0 bases at V and 3 bases at J, with 9 bases in the middle. Germline-derived CDR1 and CDR2 are MNHEY and SVGAGI. This CDR3 is built from 15 residues. Findings of the study overall: Spike-specific TCRs gained breadth and depth after people received two AZD1222 doses. Unmutated regions of variants are reportedly targeted by nearly half of spike-specific TCRs.

The source is an adult in good health. The chain uses TRBV6-5 and TRBJ1-5; D call uncertain. The sequencing used peripheral blood, collected on day 0 of AZD1222 vaccination. This CDR3 is CASSYSSTNNQPQHF. The CDR3 DNA reads TGTGCCAGCAGTTACTCGTCCACTAACAATCAGCCCCAGCATTTT.